Below, one T cell receptor beta chain is given with its context. Through a sample-barcoded 5' primer and a J-beta primer mix, a second PCR was run for about 7 to 12 cycles. TCRdb itself ran the 5' RACE reads through MiXCR, one entry per CDR3 protein. The sample yields fewer than 750,000 distinct CDR3 sequences, 52% seen once. This specimen comes from a study of blood T cells in healthy people across ages. All donors came from Russia, were Caucasian and healthy, and spanned ages roughly 6 to 95. Staff drew approximately 9.1 milliliters of peripheral blood from each donor. V was clipped by 4 bases and J by 9 bases; unmatched bases: 5. CDR3 size: 14 residues. The V gene's germline CDR1 is SGHTA and CDR2 FQGNSA.

The chain uses TRBV7-2 and TRBJ2-7; TRBD2 agrees at 14 bases. The sequencing sample was made of blood. The receptor was isolated from an elderly woman in good health. For the CDR3, the DNA is TGTGCCAGCAGCTCCGGACTAGCGGGGGGTGGGCAGTACTTC. Amino acids: CASSSGLAGGGQYF.